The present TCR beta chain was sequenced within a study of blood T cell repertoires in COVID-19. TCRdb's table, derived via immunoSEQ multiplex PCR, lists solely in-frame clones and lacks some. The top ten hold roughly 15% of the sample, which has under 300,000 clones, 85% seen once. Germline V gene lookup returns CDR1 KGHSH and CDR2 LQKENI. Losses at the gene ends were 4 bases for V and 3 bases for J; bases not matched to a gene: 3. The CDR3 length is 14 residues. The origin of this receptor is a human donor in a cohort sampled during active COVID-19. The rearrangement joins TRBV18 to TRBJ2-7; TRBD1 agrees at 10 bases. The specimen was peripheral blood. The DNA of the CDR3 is TGTGCCAGCTCACAGGGACAGGGGAACTACGAGCAGTACTTC. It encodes CASSQGQGNYEQYF. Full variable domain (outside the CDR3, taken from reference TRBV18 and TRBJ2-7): NAGVMQNPRHLVRRRGQEARLRCSPMKGHSHVYWYRQLPEEGLKFMVYLQKENIIDESGMPKERFSAEFPKEGPSILRIQQVVRGDSAAYFCASSQGQGNYEQYFGPGTRLTVT.